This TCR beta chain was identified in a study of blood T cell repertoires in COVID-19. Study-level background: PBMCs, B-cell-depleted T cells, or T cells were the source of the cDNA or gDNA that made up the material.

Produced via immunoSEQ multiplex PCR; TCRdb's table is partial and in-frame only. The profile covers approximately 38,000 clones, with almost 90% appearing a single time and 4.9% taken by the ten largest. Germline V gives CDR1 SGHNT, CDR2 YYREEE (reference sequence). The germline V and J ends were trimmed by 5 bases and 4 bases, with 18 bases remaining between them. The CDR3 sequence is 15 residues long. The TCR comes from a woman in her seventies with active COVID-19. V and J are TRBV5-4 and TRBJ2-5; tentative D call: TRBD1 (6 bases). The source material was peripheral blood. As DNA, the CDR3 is TGTGCCAGCAGTTTACCGGGGCGAGGGGGAGAGACCCAGTACTTC. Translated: CASSLPGRGGETQYF.